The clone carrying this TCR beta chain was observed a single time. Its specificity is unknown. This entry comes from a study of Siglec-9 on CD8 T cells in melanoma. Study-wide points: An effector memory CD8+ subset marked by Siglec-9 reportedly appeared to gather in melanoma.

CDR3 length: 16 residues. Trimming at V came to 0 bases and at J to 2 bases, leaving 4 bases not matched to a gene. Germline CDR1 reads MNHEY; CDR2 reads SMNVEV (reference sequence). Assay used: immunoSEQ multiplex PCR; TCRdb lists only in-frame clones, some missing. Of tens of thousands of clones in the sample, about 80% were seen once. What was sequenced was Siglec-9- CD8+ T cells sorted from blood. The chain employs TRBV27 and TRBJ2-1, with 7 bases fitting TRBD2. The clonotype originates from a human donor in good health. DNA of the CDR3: TGTGCCAGCAGTTTATCCGGGGAGGGTCCCTACAATGAGCAGTTCTTC. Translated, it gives CASSLSGEGPYNEQFF.